This entry is about one T cell receptor beta chain. No antigen is known for it. An end of the junction does not agree with germline; a read error may underlie this. TCR beta CDR3 region amplification was performed from RNA transcripts. Researchers ran a first-round RT-PCR on the TCR CDR3 using the HTBI primer set. TCRdb re-derived calls from the multiplex PCR reads in MiXCR, one entry per CDR3 protein. The repertoire has a few hundred thousand distinct CDR3 sequences, about 43% of them found once; the top ten carry 7.5% to 8.5%. The data were taken from a study of T cells in Graves' hyperthyroidism and ophthalmopathy. Overall study findings and caveats: Also found in blood were most expanded thyroid clonotypes above 0.001.

An absence of ophthalmopathy progression within 18 months meant stable Graves' hyperthyroidism. Source material: peripheral blood or thyroid tissue (not recorded which). The clonotype originates from a woman in her late teens or twenties with Graves' hyperthyroidism.

DNA of the CDR3: TGTGCCAGCAGTTCGTCCATCCAGGGATCCGGCGAGCTGTTTTTT. Its translation is CASSSSIQGSGELFF. V and J are TRBV12-3 or TRBV12-4 and TRBJ2-2, with a tentative D call TRBD1 (5 bases). This CDR3 is 15 amino acids long.